The next 21 T cell receptor beta chains were all read from a single sample in a study. Cells sorted as Tregs were CD4+, CD25+ and CD127-/low. TCRdb redid the calling of the 5' RACE reads with MiXCR, one entry per CDR3 protein. In the table there are 35,000 to 45,000 distinct CDR3 sequences, roughly 20% of which are singletons. Source material: Tregs sorted from a lymph node. The source of these receptors is a female donor with breast cancer.

This clonotype was seen repeatedly, ten times or more. The CDR3 DNA reads TGCGCCAGCAGCTCGGGACTAGAGAATGAGCAGTTCTTC. It encodes CASSSGLENEQFF. The J gene is TRBJ2-1, the V gene TRBV5-1; TRBD2 matches at 8 bases. This CDR3 is 13 amino acids long. The germline V gene has CDR1 SGHRS and CDR2 YFSETQ. V shed 3 bases and J 7 bases; nucleotides not matched to a gene: 3.

The chain combines TRBV30 with TRBJ2-1; 7 bases line up with TRBD2. Germline lookup yields CDR1 GTSNPN and CDR2 SVGIG (reference sequence). Trimming cost V 5 bases and J 3 bases; bases outside gene matches: 7. The CDR3 is made up of 14 amino acids. CDR3 loop: CAWLPSGVYNEQFF. CDR3 DNA: TGTGCCTGGCTCCCTAGCGGTGTCTACAATGAGCAGTTCTTC.

This clonotype was observed a handful of times. The CDR3 region is CASMRERTGELFF. The CDR3 coding sequence is TGTGCCAGCATGAGGGAGCGGACCGGGGAGCTGTTTTTT. This rearrangement joins TRBV2 to TRBJ2-2; D may be TRBD2 (5 bases). The germline V and J ends were trimmed by 7 bases and 5 bases, with 11 bases remaining between them. There are 13 residues in the CDR3. Germline V gives CDR1 SNHLY, CDR2 FYNNEI. Full variable domain (remainder filled in from reference TRBV2 and TRBJ2-2): EPEVTQTPSHQVTQMGQEVILRCVPISNHLYFYWYRQILGQKVEFLVSFYNNEISEKSEIFDDQFSVERPDGSNFTLKIRSTKLEDSAMYFCASMRERTGELFFGEGSRLTVL.

This clonotype appeared many times. This sequence joins TRBV7-9 and TRBJ1-2; TRBD1 is a possible D gene (6 bases). There are 12 residues in the CDR3. Germline V gene sequence: CDR1 SEHNR, CDR2 FQNEAQ (reference sequence). Trimming removed 5 bases from V and 8 bases from J, with 12 bases in between. The chain's CDR3 is CASSPTGPGYTF. CDR3 coding DNA: TGTGCCAGCAGCCCGACAGGTCCCGGCTACACCTTC.

This clonotype was observed a handful of times. This sequence joins TRBV4-1 and TRBJ1-5; 8 nucleotides agree with TRBD1. This CDR3 is 15 amino acids long. J was trimmed by 3 bases and V by 0 bases; bases with no gene match: 1. Germline V gene lookup returns CDR1 MGHRA and CDR2 YSYEKL. CDR3 sequence reads: CASSQEDRVNQPQHF. The CDR3 DNA reads as TGCGCCAGCAGCCAAGAGGACAGGGTCAATCAGCCCCAGCATTTT.

This clonotype was seen ten or more times. The V gene is TRBV7-2, the J gene TRBJ1-2; 9 bases match TRBD1. The CDR3 is 16 residues long. The ends lost 4 bases at V and 5 bases at J; junction bases unmatched: 11. Germline V gene data show CDR1 as SGHTA and CDR2 as FQGNSA. CDR3 sequence reads: CASSSYIRQGEYGYTF. The CDR3 DNA sequence: TGTGCCAGCAGCTCCTACATAAGACAGGGGGAATATGGCTACACCTTC. Full variable domain (outside the CDR3, taken from reference TRBV7-2 and TRBJ1-2): GAGVSQSPSNKVTEKGKDVELRCDPISGHTALYWYRQSLGQGLEFLIYFQGNSAPDKSGLPSDRFSAERTGGSVSTLTIQRTQQEDSAVYLCASSSYIRQGEYGYTFGSGTRLTVV.

This clonotype was seen repeatedly, ten times or more. This sequence joins TRBV5-6 and TRBJ2-7, with D maybe TRBD1 (5 bases). This CDR3 contains 14 residues. From germline, CDR1 is SGHDT and CDR2 YYEEEE. V dropped 2 bases and J dropped 2 bases, with 11 bases sitting between them. In nucleotides, the CDR3 is TGTGCCAGCAGCTTAGGGGCGCAAGCCTACGAGCAGTACTTC. Translated, it gives CASSLGAQAYEQYF.

This clonotype was recorded a few times. This chain links TRBV20-1 with TRBJ1-2; D gene uncertain. Per the germline V gene, CDR1 is DFQATT and CDR2 is SNEGSKA (reference sequence). Trimming took off 3 bases at V and 0 bases at J, with 5 bases between the two ends. This CDR3 spans 12 amino acids. CDR3 in amino acids: CSASIANYGYTF. The CDR3, as DNA: TGCAGTGCTAGTATAGCTAACTATGGCTACACCTTC.

As regards this clonotype: Possible read error: a much larger clone is one base away. The gene calls are TRBV7-2 and TRBJ2-3; the match to TRBD2 covers 8 bases. The CDR3 consists of 16 residues. V lost 7 bases to trimming and J lost 2 bases; unmatched junction nucleotides: 11. The germline CDR1 and CDR2 sequences are SGHTA and FQGNSA. The CDR3 loop reads CASNQPSGRDTDTQYF. The CDR3 nucleotides are TGTGCCAGCAACCAACCTAGCGGGCGGGACACAGATACGCAGTATTTT.

In this sample, this clonotype turned up many times. V and J are TRBV30 and TRBJ1-5; D not certain. The CDR3 runs 14 residues. Germline loops: CDR1 GTSNPN, CDR2 SVGIG (reference sequence). The V end was cut by 0 bases, the J end by 0 bases, with 6 bases between. The CDR3 here is CAWSVGVSNQPQHF. The CDR3 bases are TGTGCCTGGAGTGTAGGAGTTAGCAATCAGCCCCAGCATTTT. Looking up the rest from reference TRBV30 and TRBJ1-5 gives the full variable domain: SQTIHQWPATLVQPVGSPLSLECTVEGTSNPNLYWYRQAAGRGLQLLFYSVGIGQISSEVPQNLSASRPQDRQFILSSKKLLLSDSGFYLCAWSVGVSNQPQHFGDGTRLSIL.

This clonotype has only a few counts. The V call is TRBV6-2 or TRBV6-3, the J call TRBJ1-3; D call uncertain. Germline CDR1 is MNHEY and CDR2 is SVGEGT. The germline V and J ends were trimmed by 2 bases and 0 bases, with 17 bases remaining between them. The CDR3 has 18 amino acids. The CDR3 reads CASSYVASPHSSGNTIYF. The CDR3 nucleotides read TGTGCCAGCAGTTACGTCGCAAGTCCCCATAGCTCTGGAAACACCATATATTTT.

The sample holds a few counts of this clonotype. Possible read error: a much larger clone is one base away. J is TRBJ2-1 and V is TRBV29-1; 9 bases align to TRBD2. This CDR3 comprises 12 residues. The V gene end was trimmed by 7 bases and the J gene end by 3 bases; junction bases not matched to a gene: 1. CDR1 is SQVTM and CDR2 is ANQGSEA in the germline V gene. The CDR3 region is CSASGNYNEQFF. The CDR3 DNA follows: TGCAGCGCTAGCGGGAACTACAATGAGCAGTTCTTC.

This clonotype was seen at least ten times. CDR3 sequence: CASSLGYRTSGTGELFF. In nucleotides, the CDR3 is TGTGCCAGCAGCTTAGGCTATCGGACTAGCGGGACCGGGGAGCTGTTTTTT. The genes are TRBV13 and TRBJ2-2; 11 nucleotides line up with TRBD2. The germline V gene encodes CDR1 PRHDT and CDR2 FYEKMQ (reference sequence). This CDR3 has 17 amino acids. J gave up 5 bases and V 0 bases, and 5 bases lay outside the gene matches.

This clonotype was counted between two and nine times. This sequence joins TRBV9 and TRBJ2-7; 8 nucleotides line up with TRBD2. The CDR3 is 13 amino acids. Germline V gene data show CDR1 as SGDLS and CDR2 as YYNGEE. J was trimmed by 5 bases and V by 4 bases; bases with no gene match: 5. The CDR3 nucleotides are TGTGCCAGCAGCCCGGGGGGGAGACACGAGCAGTACTTC. Translated, it gives CASSPGGRHEQYF. Filled out from reference TRBV9 and TRBJ2-7, the complete variable domain reads DSGVTQTPKHLITATGQRVTLRCSPRSGDLSVYWYQQSLDQGLQFLIQYYNGEERAKGNILERFSAQQFPDLHSELNLSSLELGDSALYFCASSPGGRHEQYFGPGTRLTVT.

This clonotype showed up just a few times. This chain joins TRBV20-1 and TRBJ2-7; 11 bases are shared with TRBD2. The CDR3 sequence is 13 residues long. CDR1 is DFQATT, CDR2 SNEGSKA, per germline (reference sequence). DNA for the CDR3: TGCAGGGTTGCGACTAGCGGGGAGTACGAGCAGTACTTC. Its translation: CRVATSGEYEQYF.

In its sample, this clonotype was seen a few times. The chain couples TRBV4-2 to TRBJ1-4; D is unresolved. The CDR3 has 14 amino acids. The germline V gene encodes CDR1 LGHNA and CDR2 YNFKEQ. With 6 bases removed from V and 5 bases from J, the gap between germline ends came to 13 bases. The CDR3 sequence is CASSPPGRNEKLFF. Written as DNA, the CDR3 is TGTGCCAGCAGTCCTCCGGGCAGAAATGAAAAACTGTTTTTT.

The sample holds many counts of this clonotype. The genes are TRBV27 and TRBJ1-6; maybe TRBD1 (5 bases). Per germline, CDR1 MNHEY and CDR2 SMNVEV (reference sequence). The CDR3 contains 17 residues. V lost 5 bases and J lost 1, with 15 bases in between. The CDR3 region is CASSPSTRTSYNSPLHF. Written as DNA, the CDR3 is TGTGCCAGCAGTCCCTCTACCAGGACATCCTATAATTCACCCCTCCACTTT.

This clonotype was counted between two and nine times. This chain connects TRBV28 to TRBJ2-5, with 10 bases that match TRBD2. CDR1 and CDR2 from the germline V gene are MDHEN and SYDVKM. J was trimmed by 7 bases and V by 4 bases; bases with no gene match: 18. The CDR3 contains 18 residues. CDR3: CASSSPSGRAGALGTQYF. The CDR3 DNA sequence: TGTGCCAGCAGTTCCCCGAGCGGGAGGGCCGGGGCGTTGGGGACCCAGTACTTC.

As for this clonotype: This may stem from a read error, because a much larger clone lies one nucleotide away. This chain uses TRBV10-3 with TRBJ2-1; TRBD2 matches 11 bases. The CDR3 runs 16 residues. The germline CDR1 and CDR2 sequences are ENHRY and SYGVKD. The CDR3 coding sequence is TGTGCCATCAGTGAGGGGGGACTAGCGGACTACAATGAGCAGCTCTTC. Encoded protein: CAISEGGLADYNEQLF.

This chain joins TRBV30 and TRBJ2-1; D not certain. V was trimmed by 1 base and J by 0 bases, leaving 7 bases between them. The CDR3 is made up of 14 amino acids. Germline V gene sequence: CDR1 GTSNPN, CDR2 SVGIG (reference sequence). CDR3: CAWSGHSSYNEQFF. The CDR3 DNA reads as TGTGCCTGGAGTGGGCATAGCTCCTACAATGAGCAGTTCTTC. Using reference TRBV30 and TRBJ2-1 for the parts outside the CDR3, the full variable domain is SQTIHQWPATLVQPVGSPLSLECTVEGTSNPNLYWYRQAAGRGLQLLFYSVGIGQISSEVPQNLSASRPQDRQFILSSKKLLLSDSGFYLCAWSGHSSYNEQFFGPGTRLTVL.

V gene TRBV5-1 combines with J gene TRBJ1-1; D is unresolved. The CDR3 contains 13 residues. Trimming left V 1 base short and J 2 bases short, with 6 bases between. Per germline, CDR1 SGHRS and CDR2 YFSETQ. CDR3 bases: TGCGCCAGCAGCTTGTTACCCAACACTGAAGCTTTCTTT. Amino acids: CASSLLPNTEAFF. The whole variable domain, remainder taken from reference TRBV5-1 and TRBJ1-1, is KAGVTQTPRYLIKTRGQQVTLSCSPISGHRSVSWYQQTPGQGLQFLFEYFSETQRNKGNFPGRFSGRQFSNSRSEMNVSTLELGDSALYLCASSLLPNTEAFFGQGTRLTVV.